This T cell receptor (beta chain) was documented in a study of beta chain features in type 1 diabetes. Study-wide findings and caveats: Shortening of TCRB CDR3s, moderate but significant, appeared in all four CD4+ subsets of Type 1 diabetes patients. PCR might pick shorter templates more often, in the same way for patients and controls.

This clone has at least ten counts. Antigen specificity is unknown. The CDR3 contains 15 residues. CDR1 LGHNA and CDR2 YSLEER come from the germline V gene. Trimming removed 0 bases from V and 12 bases from J, with 18 bases in between. The sequenced template was cDNA made from the entire isolated RNA. The data were produced by immunoSEQ multiplex PCR, yet TCRdb's version contains in-frame clones alone and is incomplete. The data hold around 150,000 clones, with roughly 8.1% observed a single time. The sample consisted of central memory CD4+ T cells from blood. This sequence joins TRBV4-3 and TRBJ2-1; maybe TRBD2 (6 bases). The source of this sequence is a young man in good health. The CDR3 DNA reads as TGCGCCAGCAGCCAAGATTTAACTAGCCGGAGAGTGCAGTTCTTC. This sequence encodes CASSQDLTSRRVQFF.